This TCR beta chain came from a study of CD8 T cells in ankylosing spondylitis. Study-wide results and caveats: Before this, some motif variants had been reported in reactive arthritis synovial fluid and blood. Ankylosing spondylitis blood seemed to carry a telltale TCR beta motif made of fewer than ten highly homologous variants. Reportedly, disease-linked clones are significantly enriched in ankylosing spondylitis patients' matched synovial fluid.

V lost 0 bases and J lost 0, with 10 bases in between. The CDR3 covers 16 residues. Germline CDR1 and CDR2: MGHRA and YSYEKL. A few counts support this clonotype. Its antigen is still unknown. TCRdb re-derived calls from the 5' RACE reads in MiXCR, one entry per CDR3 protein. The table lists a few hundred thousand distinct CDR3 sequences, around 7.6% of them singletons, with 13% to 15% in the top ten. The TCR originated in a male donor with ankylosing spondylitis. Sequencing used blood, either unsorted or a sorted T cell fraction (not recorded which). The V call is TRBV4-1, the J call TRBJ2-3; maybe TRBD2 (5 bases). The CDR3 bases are TGCGCCAGCAGCCAAGAAACTAGACCTAGCACAGATACGCAGTATTTT. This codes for CASSQETRPSTDTQYF.